The source of this T cell receptor beta chain is a study of blood T cells in healthy people across ages. Study-wide points: Per-million-T-cell TCR beta diversity fell roughly linearly with age. More naive CD4+ cells and higher diversity were found in long-lived than in aged donors.

Primed by a sample-barcoded 5' primer and a J-beta primer mix, a second PCR proceeded for 7 to 11 cycles. Every cDNA was tagged by a template-switch adaptor with 12 random nucleotides. Researchers report that each sample yielded at least 3 million CDR3-containing paired-end reads. TCRdb re-analysed the 5' RACE reads in MiXCR, keeping a single row per CDR3 protein. The profile shows about 1,000,000 distinct CDR3 sequences, 45% of them singletons. This clonotype has only one observation. The target antigen is unknown. This TCR was recovered from an older woman in good health. The source material was blood.

CDR3 sequence (DNA): TGCAGTGCTAGAGAAATTGAGGACAGGGTCCGCACAGATACGCAGTATTTT. It translates to CSAREIEDRVRTDTQYF. The chain joins TRBV20-1 to TRBJ2-3; 8 positions match TRBD1. This CDR3 region has 17 residues. Germline assignment: CDR1 DFQATT and CDR2 SNEGSKA (reference sequence). With 0 bases clipped from V and 1 base from J, the junction kept 9 bases outside the gene matches.